This entry describes one T cell receptor (beta chain). Its specificity is not known. The same CDR3 also results from other DNA sequences found in this sample. Profiled with immunoSEQ multiplex PCR; TCRdb holds only in-frame clones, not every one. The table has about 2.3 million clones, roughly 93% seen once. V shed 0 bases and J shed 3 bases, with 9 bases lying between them. This CDR3 is built from 14 residues. Germline-derived CDR1 and CDR2 are LNHDA and SQIVND (reference sequence). Division of CD4+ cells produced a CD45RA+ naive subset and a CD45RA-negative memory subset. The record originates from a study of shared clonotypes between healthy human individuals. Study-wide results and limits: Across a few donors, naive CD4 shared 5% to 5.5%, naive CD8 around 3.8%, memory CD4 roughly 2.3%, memory CD8 around 0.42%. Even with large depth, rarefaction showed that sorted-subset sequencing was incomplete. It was expected that sequencing depth would affect clonotype sharing among donors.

The chain uses TRBV19 and TRBJ2-7, with D uncertain. Sequenced sample: naive CD4+ T cells from PBMCs. Regarding subset: CD45RA+ positively selected. This TCR derives from a man younger than 30 in good health. Some clones in this sample may be carry-over from other donors' samples. The CDR3 DNA sequence: TGTGCCAGTAGTATAGACCGAGGCCGCTACGAGCAGTACTTC. Its protein is CASSIDRGRYEQYF.